This TCR beta chain was captured by sequencing in a study of monozygotic twins with inflammatory bowel disease. This CDR3 comprises 15 residues. Germline V gives CDR1 DFQATT, CDR2 SNEGSKA (reference sequence). TCRdb reprocessed the 5' RACE reads, keeping one entry per CDR3 protein, no DNA. Across 300,000 to 400,000 distinct CDR3 sequences, the top ten clones capture under 2.5% of the sample. This sequence originates from a human donor with ulcerative colitis or Crohn's disease, or a healthy co-twin of an affected twin (not recorded which). Sequenced material: blood. This chain joins TRBV20-1 and TRBJ2-5; the D call of TRBD1 rests on TCRdb alone, since no DNA is present to check it. The chain's CDR3 is CSAKTRDKFQETQYF.